This TCR beta chain was recorded in a study of shared clonotypes between healthy human individuals. Assay used: immunoSEQ multiplex PCR; TCRdb lists only in-frame clones, some missing. The sample lists 2,500,000 or so clones; roughly 90% were seen once. V lost 1 base and J 1 base, leaving 16 bases between the germline ends. Germline CDR1 is MDHEN and CDR2 is SYDVKM. CDR3 length: 17 residues. Remarks on this clone: The antigen is not known.

Study results and caveats: Tissue TCR repertoires likely differ from these blood-only repertoires. Generation probabilities were higher for clonotypes shared across all four sorted-subset donors than for unshared ones. When naive CD4 clonotypes were compared across a few donors, roughly 4.9% were shared.

The sample taken for sequencing was naive CD4+ T cells from PBMCs. The subset: CD45RA+ positively selected. The chain carries TRBV28 and TRBJ1-1, with a possible D match to TRBD1 (5 bases). The clonotype was recovered from a man younger than 35 in good health. Some clones in this sample may be carry-over from other donors' samples. The CDR3 nucleotides read TGTGCCAGCAGTTTATTTCGGGGACTCCCTGCGAACACTGAAGCTTTCTTT. The encoded protein is CASSLFRGLPANTEAFF.